This record concerns one T cell receptor (beta chain) sequence. This clonotype came up many times. Its antigen remains unidentified. No base quality values were provided; no much bigger clone lies one nucleotide off. PBMCs were isolated by Ficoll-Paque density gradient centrifugation. There are 13 amino acids in the CDR3, from cysteine to phenylalanine inclusive. Of the read, only the CDR3 DNA is kept; its 39 bases are in frame from base 1. According to the germline V gene, CDR1 reads SGHDT and CDR2 reads YYEEEE. V drops 2 bases and J drops 4 bases, leaving 9 bases in between. This entry belongs to a study of T-cell memory formation after mild COVID-19 (dated by TCRdb to about 2021). Background for the entire study: TCR sequence clusters from the two donors were found to be largely donor specific. In two donors, T-cell clones that expanded and contracted after mild COVID-19 were tracked by sequencing TCRalpha and TCRbeta repertoires over time. The cohort was made up of two young adult volunteers, one female and one male, who were previously healthy.

Here is what the overall study found, with its caveats: Contracting CD4+ clones turned up mainly in the CM and EM memory subsets, whereas EMRA was where CD8+ clones were enriched. Clones that contracted from day 15 to 85 showed balanced CD4/CD8 phenotypes, whereas a second wave of clones that expanded from day 15 to 37 leaned towards CD4+. Some responding clones were found in pre-infection memory, which suggests that pre-existing cross-reactive memory T cells took part in the SARS-CoV-2 response. SARS-CoV-2 specificity of the second-wave clones peaking on day 37 was not confirmed. Only two mild cases were covered in the study, and larger cohorts including severe cases with pre-infection samples were considered necessary.

Instrument used: Illumina NovaSeq 6000. TCRalpha and TCRbeta cDNA libraries were built by 5'RACE with constant-segment primers, adding sample barcodes and unique molecular identifiers. Trizol reagent was used to extract RNA from every sample. Amplification of the libraries took two PCR steps, and the second step added a second sample barcode plus Illumina TruSeq adapters. The libraries were sequenced on an Illumina NovaSeq using 2 x 150 bp paired-end reads. As for how the authors treated the data: Demultiplexing of reads and collapsing into UMI-guided consensus sequences were performed with migec v1.2.7. Using mixcr v2.1.11, UMI consensuses were aligned to TRA and TRB V and J templates and then assembled into clonotypes. A clonotype was counted as expanded or contracted only when both edgeR and NoisET called the clonotype significant, with the noise models trained on biological replicates. For edgeR calls, a false discovery rate-adjusted p below 0.01 and a log2 fold-change threshold of 1 were applied. As an exploratory analysis of dynamics, max-normalized trajectories of the 1000 most abundant clonotypes were examined with PCA combined with hierarchical clustering. Separately sequenced CD4+ and CD8+ repertoires were used to assign a CD4 or CD8 phenotype to each responding clone. In-frame beta chains were kept once TCRdb had trimmed the public reads at Q25 with fastp and called clones with MiXCR. For every CDR3 protein sequence, its rows merge into one entry that carries the most common genes and DNA. The V and J calls were determined by TCRdb, not by the authors. Across this sample there are hundreds of thousands of distinct CDR3 sequences, with approximately 22% seen only once. The ten largest clones add up to around 20% of the sample.

The rearranged chain carries TRBV5-6 and TRBJ1-1, with the D gene not confidently named. The source is a young man who had mild COVID-19 (a few samples of this study predate the infection). The sample titles of this study are shuffled in the database, so cell type and time point are left out; the donor was told from shared clones. Sequencing input: PBMCs or a T cell subset sorted from them (not recorded which). The sequenced DNA is TGTGCCAGCAGCTTTTCTGAAGGCACTGAAGCTTTCTTT. This yields the protein CASSFSEGTEAFF. Reference TRBV5-6 and TRBJ1-1 genes cover what lies past the CDR3, so the full variable domain is DAGVTQSPTHLIKTRGQQVTLRCSPKSGHDTVSWYQQALGQGPQFIFQYYEEEERQRGNFPDRFSGHQFPNYSSELNVNALLLGDSALYLCASSFSEGTEAFFGQGTRLTVV.